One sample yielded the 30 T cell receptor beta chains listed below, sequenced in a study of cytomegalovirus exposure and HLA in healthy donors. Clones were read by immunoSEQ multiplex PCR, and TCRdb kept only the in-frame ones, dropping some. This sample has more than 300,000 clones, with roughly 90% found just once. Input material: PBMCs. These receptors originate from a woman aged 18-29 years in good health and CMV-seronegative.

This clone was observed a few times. The CDR3 bases are TGTGCCAGCTCGCGTTCCCGGACAGCGAACACTGAAGCTTTCTTT. It encodes CASSRSRTANTEAFF. This chain joins TRBV18 and TRBJ1-1, with D possibly being TRBD1 (6 bases). This CDR3 comprises 15 residues. The V end was cut by 6 bases, the J end by 1 base, with 15 bases between. Germline values: CDR1 KGHSH, CDR2 LQKENI.

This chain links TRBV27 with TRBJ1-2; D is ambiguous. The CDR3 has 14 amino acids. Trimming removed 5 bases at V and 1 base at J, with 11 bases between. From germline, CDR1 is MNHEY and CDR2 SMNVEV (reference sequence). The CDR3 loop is CASSPEGVNYGYTF. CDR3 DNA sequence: TGTGCCAGCAGTCCGGAGGGCGTTAACTATGGCTACACCTTC.

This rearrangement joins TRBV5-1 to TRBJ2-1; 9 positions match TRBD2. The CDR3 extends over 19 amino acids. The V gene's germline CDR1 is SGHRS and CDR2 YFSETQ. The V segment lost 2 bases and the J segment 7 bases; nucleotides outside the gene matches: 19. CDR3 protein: CASSFRIVSGSGGYNEQFF. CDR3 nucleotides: TGCGCCAGCAGCTTCCGAATCGTTAGCGGGAGCGGTGGTTATAATGAGCAGTTCTTC.

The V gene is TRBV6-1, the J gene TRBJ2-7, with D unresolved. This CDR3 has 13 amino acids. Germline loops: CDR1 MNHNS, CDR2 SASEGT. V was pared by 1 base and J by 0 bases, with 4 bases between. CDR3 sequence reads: CASSEGLSYEQYF. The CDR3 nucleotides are TGTGCCAGCAGTGAAGGTCTCTCCTACGAGCAGTACTTC.

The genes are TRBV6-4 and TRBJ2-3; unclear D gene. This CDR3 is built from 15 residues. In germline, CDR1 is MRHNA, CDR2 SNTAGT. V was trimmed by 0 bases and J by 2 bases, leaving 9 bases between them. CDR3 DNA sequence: TGTGCCAGCAGTGACTCGGCAGGTGTCACAGATACGCAGTATTTT. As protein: CASSDSAGVTDTQYF.

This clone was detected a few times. The CDR3 region is CASSAGLHYGYTF. As DNA, the CDR3 is TGTGCCAGCAGTGCGGGACTGCACTATGGCTACACCTTC. This chain links TRBV2 with TRBJ1-2, with D possibly matching TRBD1 (5 bases). Per the germline V gene, CDR1 is SNHLY and CDR2 is FYNNEI. Deletions cut 4 bases from V and 3 bases from J, with 9 bases between. The CDR3 has 13 residues.

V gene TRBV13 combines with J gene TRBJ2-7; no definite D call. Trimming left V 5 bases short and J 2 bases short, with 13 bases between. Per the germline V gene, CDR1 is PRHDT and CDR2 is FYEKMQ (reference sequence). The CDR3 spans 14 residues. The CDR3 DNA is TGTGCCAGCAGCGAAAGACCCAGGCCCTACGAGCAGTACTTC. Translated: CASSERPRPYEQYF.

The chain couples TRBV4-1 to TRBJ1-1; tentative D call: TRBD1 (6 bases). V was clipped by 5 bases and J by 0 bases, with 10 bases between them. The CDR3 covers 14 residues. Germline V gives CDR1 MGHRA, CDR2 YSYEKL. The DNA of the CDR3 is TGCGCCAGCAGCGGGGGACACTTGAACACTGAAGCTTTCTTT. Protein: CASSGGHLNTEAFF.

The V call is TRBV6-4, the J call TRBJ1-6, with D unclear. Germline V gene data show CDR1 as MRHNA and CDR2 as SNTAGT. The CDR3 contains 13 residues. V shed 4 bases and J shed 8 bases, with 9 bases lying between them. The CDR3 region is CASSVVSDSPLHF. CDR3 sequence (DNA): TGTGCCAGCAGTGTCGTTTCTGATTCACCCCTCCACTTT.

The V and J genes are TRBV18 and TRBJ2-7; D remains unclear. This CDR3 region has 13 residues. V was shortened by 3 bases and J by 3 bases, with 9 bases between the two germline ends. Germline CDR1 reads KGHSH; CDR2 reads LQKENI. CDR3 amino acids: CASSPRSNYEQYF. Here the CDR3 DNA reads TGTGCCAGCTCACCGCGCTCGAACTACGAGCAGTACTTC.

In nucleotides, the CDR3 is TGTGCCTGGAGTGTCGGGTACATGAACACTGAAGCTTTCTTT. Protein product: CAWSVGYMNTEAFF. The rearrangement uses TRBV30 and TRBJ1-1, with D uncertain. This CDR3 has 14 amino acids. Trimming took off 0 bases at V and 0 bases at J, with 8 bases between the two ends. CDR1 GTSNPN and CDR2 SVGIG come from the germline V gene (reference sequence).

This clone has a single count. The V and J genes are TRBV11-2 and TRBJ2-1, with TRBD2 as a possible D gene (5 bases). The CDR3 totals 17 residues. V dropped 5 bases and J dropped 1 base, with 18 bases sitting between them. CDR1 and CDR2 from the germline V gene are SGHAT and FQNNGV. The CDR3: CASSPGSQRGSYNEQFF. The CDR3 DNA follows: TGTGCCAGCAGCCCCGGTTCTCAACGGGGTTCCTACAATGAGCAGTTCTTC. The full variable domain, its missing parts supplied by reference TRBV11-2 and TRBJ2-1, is EAGVAQSPRYKIIEKRQSVAFWCNPISGHATLYWYQQILGQGPKLLIQFQNNGVVDDSQLPKDRFSAERLKGVDSTLKIQPAKLEDSAVYLCASSPGSQRGSYNEQFFGPGTRLTVL.

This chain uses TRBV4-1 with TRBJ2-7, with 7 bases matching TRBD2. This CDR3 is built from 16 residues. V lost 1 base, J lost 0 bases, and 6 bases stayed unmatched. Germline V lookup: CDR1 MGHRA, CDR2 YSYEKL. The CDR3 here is CASSQVLGLTSYEQYF. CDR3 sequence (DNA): TGCGCCAGCAGCCAAGTACTGGGACTAACCTCCTACGAGCAGTACTTC.

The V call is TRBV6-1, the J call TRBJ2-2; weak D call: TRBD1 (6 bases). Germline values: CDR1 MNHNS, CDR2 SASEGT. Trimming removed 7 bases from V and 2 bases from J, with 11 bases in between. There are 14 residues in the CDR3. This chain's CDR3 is CASTRQANTGELFF. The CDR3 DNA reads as TGTGCCAGCACCAGACAGGCTAACACCGGGGAGCTGTTTTTT.

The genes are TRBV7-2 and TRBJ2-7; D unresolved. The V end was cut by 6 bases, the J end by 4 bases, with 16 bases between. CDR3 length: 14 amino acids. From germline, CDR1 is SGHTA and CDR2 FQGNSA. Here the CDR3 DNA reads TGTGCCAGCAGATCTCCCTCGCGGTTATACGAGCAGTACTTC. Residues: CASRSPSRLYEQYF.

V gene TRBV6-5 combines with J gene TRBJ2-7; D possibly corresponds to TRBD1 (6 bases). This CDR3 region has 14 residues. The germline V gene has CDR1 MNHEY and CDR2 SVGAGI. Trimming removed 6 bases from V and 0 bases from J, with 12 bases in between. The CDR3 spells CASRNQGGSYEQYF. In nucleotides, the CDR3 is TGTGCCAGCAGGAACCAAGGGGGCTCCTACGAGCAGTACTTC.

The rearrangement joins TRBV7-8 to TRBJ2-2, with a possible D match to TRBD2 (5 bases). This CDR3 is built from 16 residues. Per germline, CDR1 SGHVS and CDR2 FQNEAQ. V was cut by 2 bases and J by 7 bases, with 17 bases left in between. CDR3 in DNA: TGTGCCAGCAGCTTAATTCTCGGGGAAAGGATCGGGGAGCTGTTTTTT. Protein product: CASSLILGERIGELFF.

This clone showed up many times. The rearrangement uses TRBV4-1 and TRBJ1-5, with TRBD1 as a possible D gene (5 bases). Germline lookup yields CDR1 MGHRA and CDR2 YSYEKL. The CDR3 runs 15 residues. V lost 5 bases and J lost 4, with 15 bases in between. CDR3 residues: CASSGTQGSNQPQHF. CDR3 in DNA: TGCGCCAGCAGCGGGACTCAGGGTTCTAATCAGCCCCAGCATTTT.

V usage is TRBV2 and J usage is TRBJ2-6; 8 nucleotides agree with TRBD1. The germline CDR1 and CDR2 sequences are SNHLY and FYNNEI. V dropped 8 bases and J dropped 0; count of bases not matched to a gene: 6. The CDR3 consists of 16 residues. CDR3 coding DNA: TGTGCCAGCCTTCGGACAGGGATCTCTGGGGCCAACGTCCTGACTTTC. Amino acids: CASLRTGISGANVLTF.

Here the CDR3 DNA reads TGTGCCAGCAGCTTAGCCAGTAATTCACCCCTCCACTTT. Translation: CASSLASNSPLHF. The J gene is TRBJ1-6, the V gene TRBV7-8; the D is unclear. Deletions cut 0 bases from V and 6 bases from J, with 3 bases between. In germline, CDR1 is SGHVS, CDR2 FQNEAQ. CDR3 length: 13 residues.

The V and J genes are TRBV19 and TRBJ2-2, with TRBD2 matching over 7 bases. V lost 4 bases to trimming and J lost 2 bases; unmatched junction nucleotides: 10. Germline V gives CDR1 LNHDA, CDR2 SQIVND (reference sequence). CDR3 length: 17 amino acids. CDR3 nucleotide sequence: TGTGCCAGTAGTACGTCTAGGGCTAGCGGAAACACCGGGGAGCTGTTTTTT. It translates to CASSTSRASGNTGELFF.

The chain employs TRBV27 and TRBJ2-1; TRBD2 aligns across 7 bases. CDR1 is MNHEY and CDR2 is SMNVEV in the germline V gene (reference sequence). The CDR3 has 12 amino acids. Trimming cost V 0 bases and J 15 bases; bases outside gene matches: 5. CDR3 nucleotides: TGTGCCAGCAGTTTATCCGGGGGGTGGTGGTTCTTC. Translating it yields CASSLSGGWWFF.

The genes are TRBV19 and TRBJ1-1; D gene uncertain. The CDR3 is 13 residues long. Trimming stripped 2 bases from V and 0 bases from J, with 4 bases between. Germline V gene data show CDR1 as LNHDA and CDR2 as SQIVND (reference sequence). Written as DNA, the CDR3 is TGTGCCAGTAGTATACTAGTGAACACTGAAGCTTTCTTT. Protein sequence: CASSILVNTEAFF.

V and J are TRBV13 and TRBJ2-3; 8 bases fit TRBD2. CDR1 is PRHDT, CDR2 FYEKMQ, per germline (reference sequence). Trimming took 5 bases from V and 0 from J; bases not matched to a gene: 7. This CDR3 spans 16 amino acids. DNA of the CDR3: TGTGCCAGCAGCCCCGGACTAGCTCCTAGCACAGATACGCAGTATTTT. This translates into CASSPGLAPSTDTQYF.

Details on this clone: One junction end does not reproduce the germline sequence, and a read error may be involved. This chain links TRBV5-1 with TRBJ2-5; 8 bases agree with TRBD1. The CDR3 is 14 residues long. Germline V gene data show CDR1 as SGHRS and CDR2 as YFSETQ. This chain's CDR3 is CASSLEGQGRFSNF. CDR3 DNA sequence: TGCGCCAGCAGCTTGGAAGGACAGGGAAGGTTCAGTAACTTC.

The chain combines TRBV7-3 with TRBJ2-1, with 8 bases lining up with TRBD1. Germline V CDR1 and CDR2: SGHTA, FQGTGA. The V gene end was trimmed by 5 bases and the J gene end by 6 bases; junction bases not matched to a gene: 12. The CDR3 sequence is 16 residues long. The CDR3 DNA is TGTGCCAGCAGCATCTCGACCAGGGGGCAAGGCAATGAGCAGTTCTTC. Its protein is CASSISTRGQGNEQFF.

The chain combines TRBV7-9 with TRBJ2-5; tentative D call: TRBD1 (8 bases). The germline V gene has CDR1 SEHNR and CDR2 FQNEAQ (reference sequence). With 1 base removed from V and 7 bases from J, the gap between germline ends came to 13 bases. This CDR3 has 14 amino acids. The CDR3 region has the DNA TGTGCCAGCAGCTTAGTGGACAGGGAGGGGACCCAGTACTTC. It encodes CASSLVDREGTQYF.

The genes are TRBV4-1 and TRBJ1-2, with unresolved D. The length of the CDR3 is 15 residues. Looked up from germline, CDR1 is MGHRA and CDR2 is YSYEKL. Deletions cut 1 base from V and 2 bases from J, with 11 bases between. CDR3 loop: CASSQGLAGNYGYTF. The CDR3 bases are TGCGCCAGCAGCCAAGGACTGGCGGGGAACTATGGCTACACCTTC.

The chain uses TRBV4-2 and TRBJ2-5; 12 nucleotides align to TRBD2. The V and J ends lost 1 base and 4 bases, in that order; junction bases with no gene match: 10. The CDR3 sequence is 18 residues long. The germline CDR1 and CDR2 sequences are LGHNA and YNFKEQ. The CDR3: CASSQGRRASGGAETQYF. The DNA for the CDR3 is TGTGCCAGCAGCCAAGGGAGAAGGGCTAGCGGGGGGGCAGAGACCCAGTACTTC.

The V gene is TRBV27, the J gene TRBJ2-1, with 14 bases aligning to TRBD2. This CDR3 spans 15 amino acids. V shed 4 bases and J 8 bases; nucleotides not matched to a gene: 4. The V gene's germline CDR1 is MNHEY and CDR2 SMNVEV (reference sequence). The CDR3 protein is CASSSGTSGSDEQFF. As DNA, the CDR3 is TGTGCCAGCAGTTCAGGGACTAGCGGGAGCGATGAGCAGTTCTTC.